This paragraph covers one T cell receptor (beta chain) sequence. What it binds is unknown. These data come from a study of T-cell reconstitution after alpha-beta-depleted transplantation in children. Overall study results and limits: Newly made T cells mostly supplied T-cell counts and diversity one year after transplant. Recipient T cells and thymic progenitors that survived gave rise to the high TCRbeta diversity observed at day 60 in some patients.

Unique molecular identifiers were used to barcode this TCRbeta library. MiXCR was run by TCRdb on the PCR reads, yielding one entry per CDR3 protein. The sample yields 4,000 to 5,000 distinct CDR3 sequences, 15% to 20% seen once. V lost 8 bases and J lost 7, with 21 bases in between. This CDR3 region has 15 residues. The sample here was PBMCs, mostly from graft donor cells, taken 180 days after TCRalphabeta/CD19-depleted stem cell transplant. This chain joins TRBV12-3 or TRBV12-4 and TRBJ2-1; D is possibly TRBD2 (6 bases). This TCR came from a male patient between 2 and 10 years old who had a stem cell transplant for acute lymphoblastic leukemia, so the T cells may come from the graft donor. The CDR3 bases are TGTGCCAGCGTTTCCCTAGCGCTCGGATTGAATGAGCAGTTCTTC. Its protein product is CASVSLALGLNEQFF.